The 21 T cell receptor beta chains given below trace back to one sample, sequenced in a study of blood T cell repertoires in COVID-19. The data were produced by immunoSEQ multiplex PCR, yet TCRdb's version contains in-frame clones alone and is incomplete. The repertoire holds 150,000 or so clones, with around 90% as singletons. Sequencing used PBMCs or T cells enriched from blood (not recorded which). These receptors were taken from a woman aged 40 to 49 who had been exposed to COVID-19.

J is TRBJ1-6 and V is TRBV5-1; D might be TRBD1 (6 bases). Trimming cost V 3 bases and J 8 bases, with 18 bases left between them. This CDR3 has 16 amino acids. The germline gives CDR1 SGHRS, CDR2 YFSETQ. CDR3 loop: CASSSQVGGADSPLHF. The CDR3 bases are TGCGCCAGCAGCTCCCAGGTTGGGGGGGCAGATTCACCCCTCCACTTT. The complete variable domain, with remaining parts taken from reference TRBV5-1 and TRBJ1-6, reads KAGVTQTPRYLIKTRGQQVTLSCSPISGHRSVSWYQQTPGQGLQFLFEYFSETQRNKGNFPGRFSGRQFSNSRSEMNVSTLELGDSALYLCASSSQVGGADSPLHFGNGTRLTVT.

In this sample, this clone turned up a few times. The V and J genes are TRBV7-8 and TRBJ2-7, with 7 bases aligning to TRBD1. Unmatched junction bases numbered 15, after V lost 4 bases and J lost 3 bases. Germline-derived CDR1 and CDR2 are SGHVS and FQNEAQ. CDR3 length equals 17 residues. The CDR3 DNA reads as TGTGCCAGCAGCTGGTCGAAAGACAGGGCGTTGGGCTACGAGCAGTACTTC. Its protein product is CASSWSKDRALGYEQYF.

The chain combines TRBV4-1 with TRBJ2-7; D is unclear. Germline values: CDR1 MGHRA, CDR2 YSYEKL. V dropped 0 bases and J dropped 6 bases, with 9 bases sitting between them. The CDR3 totals 13 residues. The CDR3 DNA is TGCGCCAGCAGCCAAGATGTGGCTCGCGAGCAGTACTTC. Protein product: CASSQDVAREQYF.

The CDR3 here is CASSPTGKGSPLHF. Here the CDR3 DNA reads TGTGCCAGCAGCCCGACAGGGAAGGGTTCACCCCTCCACTTT. This sequence joins TRBV7-2 and TRBJ1-6, with 7 bases that match TRBD1. Per germline, CDR1 SGHTA and CDR2 FQGNSA. The CDR3 length is 14 residues. J gave up 9 bases and V 5 bases, and 7 bases lay outside the gene matches.

The rearrangement links TRBV27 to TRBJ2-1, with 12 bases that match TRBD2. Germline loops: CDR1 MNHEY, CDR2 SMNVEV (reference sequence). The length of the CDR3 is 13 residues. V gave up 10 bases and J gave up 8 bases; unmatched junction bases: 6. The CDR3 loop is CATTSGSRHEQFF. DNA of the CDR3: TGTGCCACGACTAGCGGGAGTAGGCATGAGCAGTTCTTC.

CDR3 sequence: CASSLDSPGNTIYF. The CDR3 coding sequence is TGCGCCAGCAGCTTGGACAGCCCTGGAAACACCATATATTTT. This chain links TRBV5-1 with TRBJ1-3; no clear D gene. Trimming left V 0 bases short and J 2 bases short, with 6 bases between. This CDR3 spans 14 amino acids. Germline lookup yields CDR1 SGHRS and CDR2 YFSETQ.

V is TRBV27 and J is TRBJ2-5, with TRBD2 identical over 9 bases. V shed 4 bases, J shed 3 bases, and the junction held 3 bases outside the gene matches. CDR3 length: 14 amino acids. Germline V gene data show CDR1 as MNHEY and CDR2 as SMNVEV (reference sequence). As DNA, the CDR3 is TGTGCCAGCAGTTACGCTAGCGGGAAAGAGACCCAGTACTTC. This sequence encodes CASSYASGKETQYF.

The rearrangement joins TRBV25-1 to TRBJ2-1; 8 bases are shared with TRBD2. Germline V gene lookup returns CDR1 MGHDK and CDR2 SYGVNS. V dropped 3 bases and J dropped 5; count of bases not matched to a gene: 6. This CDR3 contains 15 residues. CDR3 sequence: CASSERTGGHNEQFF. CDR3 nucleotides: TGTGCCAGCAGTGAGAGAACGGGAGGGCACAATGAGCAGTTCTTC.

The chain joins TRBV25-1 to TRBJ1-6; D is unresolved. Trimming stripped 4 bases from V and 7 bases from J, with 11 bases between. The CDR3 is 14 residues long. Germline CDR1 and CDR2: MGHDK and SYGVNS. Here the CDR3 DNA reads TGTGCCAGCAGTGTAGAGGTTATCAATTCACCCCTCCACTTT. This translates into CASSVEVINSPLHF. Looking up the rest from reference TRBV25-1 and TRBJ1-6 gives the full variable domain: EADIYQTPRYLVIGTGKKITLECSQTMGHDKMYWYQQDPGMELHLIHYSYGVNSTEKGDLSSESTVSRIRTEHFPLTLESARPSHTSQYLCASSVEVINSPLHFGNGTRLTVT.

The chain couples TRBV7-8 to TRBJ1-2, with TRBD1 as a possible D gene (5 bases). The CDR3 is 15 amino acids. The V end was cut by 0 bases, the J end by 2 bases, with 10 bases between. Germline V gene sequence: CDR1 SGHVS, CDR2 FQNEAQ. Here the CDR3 DNA reads TGTGCCAGCAGCTTAGCGGGGCAGGCCAACTATGGCTACACCTTC. As protein: CASSLAGQANYGYTF.

This chain connects TRBV5-6 to TRBJ2-7; D gene uncertain. V was shortened by 0 bases and J by 2 bases, with 12 bases between the two germline ends. Germline V CDR1 and CDR2: SGHDT, YYEEEE. The CDR3 extends over 15 amino acids. The CDR3 bases are TGTGCCAGCAGCTTGGTTGCAGGCTTGGCCTACGAGCAGTACTTC. Translating gives CASSLVAGLAYEQYF. The entire variable domain, with the rest obtained from reference TRBV5-6 and TRBJ2-7, is as follows: DAGVTQSPTHLIKTRGQQVTLRCSPKSGHDTVSWYQQALGQGPQFIFQYYEEEERQRGNFPDRFSGHQFPNYSSELNVNALLLGDSALYLCASSLVAGLAYEQYFGPGTRLTVT.

The chain joins TRBV28 to TRBJ1-1; D is perhaps TRBD1 (5 bases). CDR1 and CDR2 from the germline V gene are MDHEN and SYDVKM. This CDR3 is 13 amino acids long. Trimming shortened V by 8 bases and J by 4 bases, and 14 bases separated the two germline ends. The CDR3 loop reads CASRGGSITEAFF. The DNA of the CDR3 is TGTGCCAGCCGGGGGGGGTCCATCACTGAAGCTTTCTTT.

The genes are TRBV15 and TRBJ1-5; 7 bases are a match to TRBD1. This CDR3 spans 18 amino acids. Germline assignment: CDR1 LNHNV and CDR2 YYDKDF (reference sequence). The V segment lost 5 bases and the J segment 5 bases; nucleotides outside the gene matches: 18. The CDR3 here is CATSPRPGQSRADQPQHF. As DNA, the CDR3 is TGTGCCACCAGCCCCCGACCGGGACAGTCCAGGGCGGATCAGCCCCAGCATTTT.

This rearrangement joins TRBV7-2 to TRBJ2-7; 10 bases fit TRBD1. After removal of 5 bases from V and 0 bases from J, the junction contained 4 bases not matched to a gene. In germline, CDR1 is SGHTA, CDR2 FQGNSA. This CDR3 contains 15 residues. DNA for the CDR3: TGTGCCAGCAGCCCCCGGGACAGGGGCTCCTACGAGCAGTACTTC. Protein sequence: CASSPRDRGSYEQYF.

This chain joins TRBV9 and TRBJ1-6, with D perhaps TRBD1 (6 bases). In germline, CDR1 is SGDLS, CDR2 YYNGEE. V dropped 3 bases and J dropped 12 bases, with 19 bases sitting between them. The CDR3 sequence is 15 residues long. CDR3 bases: TGTGCCAGCAGCGGGGGGGGCTCGGGACACATACCCCTCCACTTT. As protein: CASSGGGSGHIPLHF.

The chain recombines TRBV5-1 with TRBJ1-2; 9 bases are a match to TRBD1. CDR1 is SGHRS and CDR2 is YFSETQ in the germline V gene. The CDR3 totals 14 residues. V trimming: 0 bases; J trimming: 5 bases; junction bases outside the gene matches: 2. The CDR3 nucleotides are TGCGCCAGCAGCTTGGACGGACAGGGGTATGGCTACACCTTC. The encoded protein is CASSLDGQGYGYTF.

The chain is built from TRBV7-2 and TRBJ2-3; possible D gene TRBD1, 6 bases. Germline V gene lookup returns CDR1 SGHTA and CDR2 FQGNSA. The V and J ends lost 1 base and 3 bases respectively, with 8 bases between them. This CDR3 comprises 14 residues. The CDR3 protein is CASSLDRVTDTQYF. The CDR3 nucleotides are TGTGCCAGCAGCTTAGACAGGGTAACAGATACGCAGTATTTT.

CDR3 in DNA: TGTGCCAGTAAGAGGTTGTTGGAGGACACCGGGGAGCTGTTTTTT. The encoded protein is CASKRLLEDTGELFF. The chain carries TRBV19 and TRBJ2-2; possibly TRBD2 for D (5 bases). The CDR3 loop spans 15 amino acids. V dropped 7 bases and J dropped 3 bases, with 15 bases sitting between them. Germline V gene data show CDR1 as LNHDA and CDR2 as SQIVND (reference sequence).

The V and J genes are TRBV10-3 and TRBJ2-5; D may be TRBD1 (6 bases). Germline CDR1 is ENHRY and CDR2 is SYGVKD. The CDR3 has 13 residues. V was trimmed by 7 bases and J by 1 base, leaving 10 bases between them. CDR3 coding DNA: TGTGCCATCACTAGGACAGTCCAAGAGACCCAGTACTTC. Translated: CAITRTVQETQYF.

The table lists this clone with a count of one. This CDR3 reads CASSPYYAGELFF. In DNA, the CDR3 is TGCGCCAGCAGCCCCTACTATGCCGGGGAGCTGTTTTTT. This chain connects TRBV5-1 to TRBJ2-2; no clear D gene. Germline V gives CDR1 SGHRS, CDR2 YFSETQ. The CDR3 covers 13 residues. Trimming cost V 4 bases and J 6 bases, with 10 bases left between them.

In this sample, this clone turned up many times. This sequence joins TRBV4-1 and TRBJ2-7; 14 bases line up with TRBD2. CDR1 MGHRA and CDR2 YSYEKL come from the germline V gene. CDR3 length equals 16 residues. After removal of 1 base from V and 4 bases from J, the junction contained 3 bases not matched to a gene. The CDR3 loop reads CASSQVGTSGSYEQYF. The CDR3 bases are TGCGCCAGCAGCCAAGTAGGGACTAGCGGGAGTTACGAGCAGTACTTC.